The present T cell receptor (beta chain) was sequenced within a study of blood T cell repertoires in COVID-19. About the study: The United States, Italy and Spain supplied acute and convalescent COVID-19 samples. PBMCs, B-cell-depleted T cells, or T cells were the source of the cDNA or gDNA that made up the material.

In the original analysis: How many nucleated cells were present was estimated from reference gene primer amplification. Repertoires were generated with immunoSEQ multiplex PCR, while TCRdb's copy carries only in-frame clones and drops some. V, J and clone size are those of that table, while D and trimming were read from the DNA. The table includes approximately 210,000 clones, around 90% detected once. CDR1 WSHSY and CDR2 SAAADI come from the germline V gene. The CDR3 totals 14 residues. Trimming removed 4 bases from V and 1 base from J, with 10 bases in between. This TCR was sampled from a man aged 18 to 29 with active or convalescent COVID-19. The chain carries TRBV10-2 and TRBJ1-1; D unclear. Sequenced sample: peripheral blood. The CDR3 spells CASSAGAWNTEAFF. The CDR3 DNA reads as TGCGCCAGCAGTGCAGGCGCTTGGAACACTGAAGCTTTCTTT.